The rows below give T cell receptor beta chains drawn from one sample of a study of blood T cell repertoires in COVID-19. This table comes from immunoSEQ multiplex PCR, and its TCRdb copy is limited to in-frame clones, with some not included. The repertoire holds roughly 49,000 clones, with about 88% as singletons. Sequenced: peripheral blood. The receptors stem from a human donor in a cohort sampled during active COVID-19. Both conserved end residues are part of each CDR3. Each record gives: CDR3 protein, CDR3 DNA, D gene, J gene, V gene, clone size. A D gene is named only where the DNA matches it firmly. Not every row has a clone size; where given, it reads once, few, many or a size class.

CDR3aa: CASSRIMRSGRRGDTQYF
CDR3nt: TGTGCCAGCAGTCGTATAATGAGGAGCGGGAGGAGAGGAGATACGCAGTATTTT
d_gene: TRBD2
j_gene: TRBJ2-3
v_gene: TRBV6-6
abundance: NA

CDR3aa: CASSRGTGGYDQPQHF
CDR3nt: TGTGCCAGCAGTCGTGGGACAGGGGGTTATGATCAGCCCCAGCATTTT
d_gene: TRBD1
j_gene: TRBJ1-5
v_gene: TRBV5-6
abundance: NA

CDR3aa: CASSLEGADGGELFF
CDR3nt: TGTGCCAGCAGCTTAGAGGGGGCCGATGGCGGGGAGCTGTTTTTT
d_gene: TRBD1
j_gene: TRBJ2-2
v_gene: TRBV7-3
abundance: NA

CDR3aa: CASSLPTNTGELFF
CDR3nt: TGTGCCAGCAGCTTACCTACTAACACCGGGGAGCTGTTTTTT
d_gene: NA
j_gene: TRBJ2-2
v_gene: TRBV11-3
abundance: NA

CDR3aa: CSATNGLTGNTEAFF
CDR3nt: TGCAGCGCCACAAACGGACTGACAGGGAACACTGAAGCTTTCTTT
d_gene: NA
j_gene: TRBJ1-1
v_gene: TRBV29-1
abundance: NA

CDR3aa: CASSVVLTGDTQYF
CDR3nt: TGTGCCAGCAGCGTAGTCCTAACCGGGGATACGCAGTATTTT
d_gene: NA
j_gene: TRBJ2-3
v_gene: TRBV9
abundance: once

CDR3aa: CASSGPGNTIYF
CDR3nt: TGTGCCAGCAGCGGACCAGGGAACACCATATATTTT
d_gene: NA
j_gene: TRBJ1-3
v_gene: TRBV9
abundance: once

CDR3aa: CASSLVVSNAHNEQFF
CDR3nt: TGTGCCAGCAGCTTAGTAGTTAGCAATGCCCACAATGAGCAGTTCTTC
d_gene: NA
j_gene: TRBJ2-1
v_gene: TRBV13
abundance: once

CDR3aa: CASSTDRGSYNEQFF
CDR3nt: TGTGCCAGCAGCACAGACAGGGGGTCCTACAATGAGCAGTTCTTC
d_gene: TRBD1
j_gene: TRBJ2-1
v_gene: TRBV5-4
abundance: NA

CDR3aa: CASRTVTDTQYF
CDR3nt: TGTGCCAGCAGGACTGTCACAGATACGCAGTATTTT
d_gene: NA
j_gene: TRBJ2-3
v_gene: TRBV2
abundance: NA

CDR3aa: CASSPIGRSNTEAFF
CDR3nt: TGTGCCAGCAGCCCAATTGGCAGATCGAACACTGAAGCTTTCTTT
d_gene: NA
j_gene: TRBJ1-1
v_gene: TRBV7-8
abundance: NA

CDR3aa: CASSSKLDQRISTDTQYF
CDR3nt: TGTGCCAGCAGCTCGAAGCTGGACCAGCGGATAAGCACAGATACGCAGTATTTT
d_gene: NA
j_gene: TRBJ2-3
v_gene: TRBV5-6
abundance: NA

CDR3aa: CASSAQGFSQPQHF
CDR3nt: TGTGCCAGCAGTGCCCAGGGTTTTAGTCAGCCCCAGCATTTT
d_gene: NA
j_gene: TRBJ1-5
v_gene: TRBV6-4
abundance: NA

CDR3aa: CASSTPWDRDHNEQFF
CDR3nt: TGTGCCAGCAGTACCCCCTGGGACAGGGACCACAATGAGCAGTTCTTC
d_gene: TRBD1
j_gene: TRBJ2-1
v_gene: TRBV28
abundance: NA

CDR3aa: CASSPSGGNRNEKLFF
CDR3nt: TGTGCCAGCAGCCCGTCCGGGGGGAACCGTAATGAAAAACTGTTTTTT
d_gene: NA
j_gene: TRBJ1-4
v_gene: TRBV11-3
abundance: NA

CDR3aa: CASGGLGQFYGYTF
CDR3nt: TGTGCCAGCGGTGGCCTTGGACAATTCTATGGCTACACCTTC
d_gene: NA
j_gene: TRBJ1-2
v_gene: TRBV28
abundance: NA

CDR3aa: CASSPETGRYTEAFF
CDR3nt: TGTGCCAGCAGCCCTGAGACAGGGAGGTACACTGAAGCTTTCTTT
d_gene: TRBD1
j_gene: TRBJ1-1
v_gene: TRBV28
abundance: NA

CDR3aa: CASSSSPGQGDNEQFF
CDR3nt: TGTGCCAGCAGCTCATCTCCGGGACAGGGAGACAATGAGCAGTTCTTC
d_gene: TRBD1
j_gene: TRBJ2-1
v_gene: TRBV7-6
abundance: NA

CDR3aa: CASSLIRRGRFNEQFF
CDR3nt: TGTGCCAGCAGCTTAATACGCAGGGGACGATTCAATGAGCAGTTCTTC
d_gene: NA
j_gene: TRBJ2-1
v_gene: TRBV7-3
abundance: NA

CDR3aa: CASSEARTEGETQYF
CDR3nt: TGTGCCAGCAGTGAAGCGCGGACCGAGGGAGAGACCCAGTACTTC
d_gene: NA
j_gene: TRBJ2-5
v_gene: TRBV2
abundance: NA

CDR3aa: CASDWAGGGNHLHF
CDR3nt: TGTGCCAGCGACTGGGCAGGGGGCGGGAATCACCTCCACTTT
d_gene: TRBD1
j_gene: TRBJ1-6
v_gene: TRBV28
abundance: NA

CDR3aa: CASSPSSGRANEQFF
CDR3nt: TGTGCCAGCAGCCCATCGAGCGGGAGGGCCAATGAGCAGTTCTTC
d_gene: TRBD2
j_gene: TRBJ2-1
v_gene: TRBV9
abundance: NA

CDR3aa: CAWNGISGGPVANTGELFF
CDR3nt: TGTGCCTGGAATGGAATTAGCGGGGGCCCTGTCGCGAACACCGGGGAGCTGTTTTTT
d_gene: TRBD2
j_gene: TRBJ2-2
v_gene: TRBV30
abundance: NA

CDR3aa: CASRMGLANNYEQYF
CDR3nt: TGTGCCAGCAGGATGGGACTAGCCAACAACTACGAGCAGTACTTC
d_gene: TRBD2
j_gene: TRBJ2-7
v_gene: TRBV2
abundance: NA

CDR3aa: CASSWRALANQPQHF
CDR3nt: TGTGCCAGCAGCTGGAGGGCCCTTGCCAATCAGCCCCAGCATTTT
d_gene: NA
j_gene: TRBJ1-5
v_gene: TRBV28
abundance: NA

CDR3aa: CASSKTGGFDEQYF
CDR3nt: TGTGCCAGCAGCAAGACAGGGGGCTTCGACGAGCAGTACTTC
d_gene: TRBD1
j_gene: TRBJ2-7
v_gene: TRBV7-3
abundance: NA

CDR3aa: CAISEPRSAGETQYF
CDR3nt: TGTGCCATCAGTGAGCCCCGGTCGGCGGGTGAGACCCAGTACTTC
d_gene: NA
j_gene: TRBJ2-5
v_gene: TRBV10-3
abundance: NA

CDR3aa: CSVLFETQYF
CDR3nt: TGCAGCGTCCTCTTTGAGACCCAGTACTTC
d_gene: NA
j_gene: TRBJ2-5
v_gene: TRBV29-1
abundance: NA

CDR3aa: CASSLGTSGGRSTDTQYF
CDR3nt: TGTGCCAGCAGCTTAGGGACTAGCGGGGGCCGAAGCACAGATACGCAGTATTTT
d_gene: TRBD2
j_gene: TRBJ2-3
v_gene: TRBV5-4
abundance: NA

CDR3aa: CASSTDRMTGELFF
CDR3nt: TGTGCCAGCAGCACGGACAGAATGACCGGGGAGCTGTTTTTT
d_gene: NA
j_gene: TRBJ2-2
v_gene: TRBV6-5
abundance: NA

CDR3aa: CASSPTVLTDTQYF
CDR3nt: TGTGCCAGCTCACCAACAGTGCTCACAGATACGCAGTATTTT
d_gene: NA
j_gene: TRBJ2-3
v_gene: TRBV18
abundance: NA

CDR3aa: CASSLYPGQENSPLHF
CDR3nt: TGCGCCAGCAGCTTATACCCCGGACAGGAAAATTCACCCCTCCACTTT
d_gene: TRBD1
j_gene: TRBJ1-6
v_gene: TRBV5-1
abundance: NA

CDR3aa: CASSLRRTGNTGELFF
CDR3nt: TGCGCCAGCAGCTTGAGGCGGACAGGGAACACCGGGGAGCTGTTTTTT
d_gene: TRBD1
j_gene: TRBJ2-2
v_gene: TRBV5-1
abundance: NA

CDR3aa: CASSLDRGGRAYNEQFF
CDR3nt: TGTGCCAGCAGCTTAGACAGGGGCGGGAGGGCTTACAATGAGCAGTTCTTC
d_gene: TRBD2
j_gene: TRBJ2-1
v_gene: TRBV11-3
abundance: NA

CDR3aa: CASSYGNNQPQHF
CDR3nt: TGTGCCAGCAGTTATGGCAACAATCAGCCCCAGCATTTT
d_gene: NA
j_gene: TRBJ1-5
v_gene: TRBV6-5
abundance: NA

CDR3aa: CASSESTSGISTDTQYF
CDR3nt: TGTGCCAGCAGTGAATCGACTAGCGGAATTTCCACAGATACGCAGTATTTT
d_gene: TRBD2
j_gene: TRBJ2-3
v_gene: TRBV2
abundance: NA

CDR3aa: CASSHQDRAFNSPLHF
CDR3nt: TGTGCCAGCAGCCACCAGGACAGGGCCTTTAATTCACCCCTCCACTTT
d_gene: TRBD1
j_gene: TRBJ1-6
v_gene: TRBV11-3
abundance: NA

CDR3aa: CASSSHRGRIDGYTF
CDR3nt: TGTGCCAGCAGCTCCCACAGGGGGCGCATCGATGGCTACACCTTC
d_gene: TRBD1
j_gene: TRBJ1-2
v_gene: TRBV5-5
abundance: NA

CDR3aa: CASSEWLAGGLGEQFF
CDR3nt: TGTGCCAGCAGTGAGTGGCTAGCGGGAGGGCTAGGTGAGCAGTTCTTC
d_gene: TRBD2
j_gene: TRBJ2-1
v_gene: TRBV2
abundance: NA

CDR3aa: CASSINGPGAQETQYF
CDR3nt: TGTGCCAGTAGTATAAATGGCCCGGGAGCTCAAGAGACCCAGTACTTC
d_gene: NA
j_gene: TRBJ2-5
v_gene: TRBV19
abundance: NA

CDR3aa: CASTHTYNEQFF
CDR3nt: TGTGCCAGCACTCACACCTACAATGAGCAGTTCTTC
d_gene: NA
j_gene: TRBJ2-1
v_gene: TRBV28
abundance: NA

CDR3aa: CASSLTVLAGNSNEQFF
CDR3nt: TGTGCCAGCAGCCTAACCGTTCTAGCGGGCAACTCCAATGAGCAGTTCTTC
d_gene: TRBD2
j_gene: TRBJ2-1
v_gene: TRBV5-4
abundance: NA

CDR3aa: CASSSVLNEQFF
CDR3nt: TGTGCCAGCAGCTCAGTTCTTAATGAGCAGTTCTTC
d_gene: NA
j_gene: TRBJ2-1
v_gene: TRBV6-5
abundance: NA

CDR3aa: CASSQAQDRGSPLHF
CDR3nt: TGTGCCAGCAGCCAAGCGCAGGACAGGGGTTCACCCCTCCACTTT
d_gene: TRBD1
j_gene: TRBJ1-6
v_gene: TRBV14
abundance: medium-sized

CDR3aa: CASSRPSGATTDTQYF
CDR3nt: TGTGCCAGCAGCCGCCCGAGCGGGGCCACCACAGATACGCAGTATTTT
d_gene: TRBD2
j_gene: TRBJ2-3
v_gene: TRBV28
abundance: once

CDR3aa: CASSLGLAGVTNTGELFF
CDR3nt: TGTGCCAGCAGCTTAGGTCTAGCGGGGGTAACGAACACCGGGGAGCTGTTTTTT
d_gene: TRBD2
j_gene: TRBJ2-2
v_gene: TRBV7-3
abundance: NA

CDR3aa: CASSSRADRVYEQYF
CDR3nt: TGCGCCAGCAGCTCCCGCGCGGACAGAGTCTACGAGCAGTACTTC
d_gene: NA
j_gene: TRBJ2-7
v_gene: TRBV5-1
abundance: NA

CDR3aa: CASTSRAEAGGYTF
CDR3nt: TGTGCCAGCACCTCTCGGGCTGAGGCGGGTGGCTACACCTTC
d_gene: NA
j_gene: TRBJ1-2
v_gene: TRBV6-6
abundance: NA

CDR3aa: CASSLAATSPQFF
CDR3nt: TGTGCCAGCAGTTTAGCGGCAACGTCCCCACAGTTCTTC
d_gene: NA
j_gene: TRBJ2-1
v_gene: TRBV12-3/TRBV12-4
abundance: NA

CDR3aa: CASSSGERNEQFF
CDR3nt: TGTGCCAGCAGCTCAGGGGAGCGGAATGAGCAGTTCTTC
d_gene: NA
j_gene: TRBJ2-1
v_gene: TRBV5-4
abundance: NA

CDR3aa: CATSDSRLAGIYNEQFF
CDR3nt: TGTGCCACCAGTGACTCAAGACTAGCGGGGATATACAATGAGCAGTTCTTC
d_gene: TRBD2
j_gene: TRBJ2-1
v_gene: TRBV24-1
abundance: NA

CDR3aa: CAWRPGQSPNEKLFF
CDR3nt: TGTGCCTGGAGGCCAGGACAGAGCCCTAATGAAAAACTGTTTTTT
d_gene: NA
j_gene: TRBJ1-4
v_gene: TRBV30
abundance: NA

CDR3aa: CACSNTGTVNSPLHF
CDR3nt: TGTGCCTGCTCAAATACGGGGACAGTTAATTCACCCCTCCACTTT
d_gene: TRBD1
j_gene: TRBJ1-6
v_gene: TRBV30
abundance: NA

CDR3aa: CASTSRTGRGNTIYF
CDR3nt: TGTGCCAGTACCTCCAGGACAGGGAGAGGAAACACCATATATTTT
d_gene: TRBD1
j_gene: TRBJ1-3
v_gene: TRBV19
abundance: NA